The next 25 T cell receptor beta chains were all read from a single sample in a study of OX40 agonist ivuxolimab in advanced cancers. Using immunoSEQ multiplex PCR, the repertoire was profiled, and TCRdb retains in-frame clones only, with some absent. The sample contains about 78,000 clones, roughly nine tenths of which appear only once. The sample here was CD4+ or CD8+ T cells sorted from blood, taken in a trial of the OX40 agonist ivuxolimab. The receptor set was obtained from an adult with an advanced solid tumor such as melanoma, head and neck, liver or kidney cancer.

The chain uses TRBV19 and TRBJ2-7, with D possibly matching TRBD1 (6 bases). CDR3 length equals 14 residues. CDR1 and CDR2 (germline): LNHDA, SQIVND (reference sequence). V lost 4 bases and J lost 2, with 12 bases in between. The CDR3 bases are TGTGCCAGTAGTAAACTGACAGGACCCTACGAGCAGTACTTC. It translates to CASSKLTGPYEQYF.

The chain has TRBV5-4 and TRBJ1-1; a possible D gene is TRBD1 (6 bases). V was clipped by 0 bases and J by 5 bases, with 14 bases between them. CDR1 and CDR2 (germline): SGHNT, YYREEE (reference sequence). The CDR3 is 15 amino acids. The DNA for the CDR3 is TGTGCCAGCAGCTTGGCACAGGGCTGGGGAACTGAAGCTTTCTTT. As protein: CASSLAQGWGTEAFF.

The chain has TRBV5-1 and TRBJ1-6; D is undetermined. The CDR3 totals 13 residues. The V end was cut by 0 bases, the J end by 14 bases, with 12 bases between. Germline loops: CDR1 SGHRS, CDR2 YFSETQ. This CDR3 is CASSLGTRETLHF. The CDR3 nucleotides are TGCGCCAGCAGCTTGGGGACGAGGGAAACCCTCCACTTT.

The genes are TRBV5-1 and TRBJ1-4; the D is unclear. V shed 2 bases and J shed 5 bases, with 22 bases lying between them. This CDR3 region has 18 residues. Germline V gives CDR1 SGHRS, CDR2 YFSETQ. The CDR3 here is CASSLEPVNGFSNEKLFF. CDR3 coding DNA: TGCGCCAGCAGCTTAGAACCGGTCAATGGTTTTTCGAATGAAAAACTGTTTTTT.

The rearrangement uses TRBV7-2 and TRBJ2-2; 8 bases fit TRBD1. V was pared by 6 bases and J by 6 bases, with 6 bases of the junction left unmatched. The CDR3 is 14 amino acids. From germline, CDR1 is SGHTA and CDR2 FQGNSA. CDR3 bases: TGTGCCAGCAGTCTCGACAGGGGCCCCGGGGAGCTGTTTTTT. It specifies CASSLDRGPGELFF.

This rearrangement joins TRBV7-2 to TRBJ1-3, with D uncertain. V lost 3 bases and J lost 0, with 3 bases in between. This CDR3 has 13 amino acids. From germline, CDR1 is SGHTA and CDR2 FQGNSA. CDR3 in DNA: TGTGCCAGCAGCTTGGCCTCTGGAAACACCATATATTTT. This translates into CASSLASGNTIYF.

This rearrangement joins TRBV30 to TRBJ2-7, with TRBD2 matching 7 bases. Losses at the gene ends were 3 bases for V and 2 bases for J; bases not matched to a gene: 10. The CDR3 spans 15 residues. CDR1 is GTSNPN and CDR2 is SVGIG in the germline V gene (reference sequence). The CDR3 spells CAWRDTTSPPYEQYF. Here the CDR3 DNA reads TGTGCCTGGAGGGATACGACTAGCCCCCCCTACGAGCAGTACTTC. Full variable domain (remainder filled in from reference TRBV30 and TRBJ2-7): SQTIHQWPATLVQPVGSPLSLECTVEGTSNPNLYWYRQAAGRGLQLLFYSVGIGQISSEVPQNLSASRPQDRQFILSSKKLLLSDSGFYLCAWRDTTSPPYEQYFGPGTRLTVT.

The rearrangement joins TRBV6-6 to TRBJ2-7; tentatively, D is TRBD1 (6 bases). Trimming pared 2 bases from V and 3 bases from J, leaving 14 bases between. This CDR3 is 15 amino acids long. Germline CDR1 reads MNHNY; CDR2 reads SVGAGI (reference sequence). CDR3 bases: TGTGCCAGCAGTTACGGTACAGGGAGCATCTACGAGCAGTACTTC. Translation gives CASSYGTGSIYEQYF.

The CDR3 here is CASNDGAVNTEAFF. The CDR3, as DNA: TGTGCCAGCAATGACGGGGCGGTGAACACTGAAGCTTTCTTT. The chain recombines TRBV6-1 with TRBJ1-1; D may be TRBD1 (5 bases). V lost 7 bases, J lost 0 bases, and 12 bases lay in between. Germline V lookup: CDR1 MNHNS, CDR2 SASEGT. The CDR3 covers 14 residues.

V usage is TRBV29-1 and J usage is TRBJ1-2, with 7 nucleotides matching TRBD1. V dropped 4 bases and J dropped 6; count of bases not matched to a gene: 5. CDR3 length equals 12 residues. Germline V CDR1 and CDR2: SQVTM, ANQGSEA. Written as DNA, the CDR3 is TGCAGCGTTGTTACAGGGGCGAATGGCTACACCTTC. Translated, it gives CSVVTGANGYTF.

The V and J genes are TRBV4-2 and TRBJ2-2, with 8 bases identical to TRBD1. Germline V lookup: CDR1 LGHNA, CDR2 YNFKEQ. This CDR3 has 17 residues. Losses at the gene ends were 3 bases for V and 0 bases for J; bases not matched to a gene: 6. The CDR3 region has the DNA TGTGCCAGCAGCCAGATGACAGGGGTGGCGAACACCGGGGAGCTGTTTTTT. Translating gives CASSQMTGVANTGELFF.

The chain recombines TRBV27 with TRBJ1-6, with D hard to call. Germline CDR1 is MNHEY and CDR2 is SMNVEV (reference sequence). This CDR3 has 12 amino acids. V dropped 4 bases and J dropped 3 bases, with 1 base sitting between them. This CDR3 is CASSYYNSPLHF. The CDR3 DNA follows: TGTGCCAGCAGTTACTATAATTCACCCCTCCACTTT.

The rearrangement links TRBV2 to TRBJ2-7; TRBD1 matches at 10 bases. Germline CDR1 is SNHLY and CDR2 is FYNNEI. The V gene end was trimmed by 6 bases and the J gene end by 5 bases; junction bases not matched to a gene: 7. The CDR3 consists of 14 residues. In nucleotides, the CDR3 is TGTGCCAGCAGAAGAGACGGGACAGGGGACGAGCAGTACTTC. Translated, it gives CASRRDGTGDEQYF.

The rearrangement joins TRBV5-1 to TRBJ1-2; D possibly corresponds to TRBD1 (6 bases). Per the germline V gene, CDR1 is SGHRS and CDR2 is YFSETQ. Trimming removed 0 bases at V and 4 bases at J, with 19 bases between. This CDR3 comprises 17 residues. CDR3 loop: CASSLGATGTKLYGYTF. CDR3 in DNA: TGCGCCAGCAGCTTGGGGGCGACCGGGACAAAGCTCTATGGCTACACCTTC. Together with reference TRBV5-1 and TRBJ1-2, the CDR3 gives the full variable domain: KAGVTQTPRYLIKTRGQQVTLSCSPISGHRSVSWYQQTPGQGLQFLFEYFSETQRNKGNFPGRFSGRQFSNSRSEMNVSTLELGDSALYLCASSLGATGTKLYGYTFGSGTRLTVV.

The CDR3 spells CASSLDPSGLGEQFF. Here the CDR3 DNA reads TGCGCCAGCAGCTTGGACCCTAGCGGCCTCGGCGAGCAGTTCTTC. The V and J genes are TRBV5-1 and TRBJ2-1; 7 bases fit TRBD2. CDR1 SGHRS and CDR2 YFSETQ come from the germline V gene. The V segment lost 0 bases and the J segment 10 bases; nucleotides outside the gene matches: 10. CDR3 length: 15 amino acids.

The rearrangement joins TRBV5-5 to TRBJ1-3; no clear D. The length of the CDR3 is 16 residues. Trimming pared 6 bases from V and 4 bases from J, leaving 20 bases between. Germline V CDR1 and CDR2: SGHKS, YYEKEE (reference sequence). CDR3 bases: TGTGCCAGCACCGTAACAGATGGGGTGTTGGGAAACACCATATATTTT. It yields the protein CASTVTDGVLGNTIYF.

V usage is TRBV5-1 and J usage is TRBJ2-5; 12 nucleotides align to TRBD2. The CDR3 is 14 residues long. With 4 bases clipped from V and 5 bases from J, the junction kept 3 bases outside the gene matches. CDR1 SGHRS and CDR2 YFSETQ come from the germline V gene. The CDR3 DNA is TGCGCCAGCAGCCCTAGCGGGGGGGCGGAGACCCAGTACTTC. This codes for CASSPSGGAETQYF.

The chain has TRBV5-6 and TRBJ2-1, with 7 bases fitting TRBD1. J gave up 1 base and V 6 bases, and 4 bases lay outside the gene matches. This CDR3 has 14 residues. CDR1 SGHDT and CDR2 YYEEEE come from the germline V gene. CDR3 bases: TGTGCCAGCAACAAGGGGGCTTCCTACAATGAGCAGTTCTTC. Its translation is CASNKGASYNEQFF.

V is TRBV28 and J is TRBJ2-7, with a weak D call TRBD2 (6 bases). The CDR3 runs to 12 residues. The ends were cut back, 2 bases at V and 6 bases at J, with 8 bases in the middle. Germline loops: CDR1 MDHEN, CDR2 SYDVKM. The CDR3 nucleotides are TGTGCCAGCAGTTTACTAGCGCGCGAGCAGTACTTC. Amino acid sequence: CASSLLAREQYF.

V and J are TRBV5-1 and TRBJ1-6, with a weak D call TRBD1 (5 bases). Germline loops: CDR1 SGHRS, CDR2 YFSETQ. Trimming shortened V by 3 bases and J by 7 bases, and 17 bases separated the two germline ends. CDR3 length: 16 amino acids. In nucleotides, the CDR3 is TGCGCCAGCAGCTCCCTAAGGGAAGGGGAAAATTCACCCCTCCACTTT. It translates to CASSSLREGENSPLHF.

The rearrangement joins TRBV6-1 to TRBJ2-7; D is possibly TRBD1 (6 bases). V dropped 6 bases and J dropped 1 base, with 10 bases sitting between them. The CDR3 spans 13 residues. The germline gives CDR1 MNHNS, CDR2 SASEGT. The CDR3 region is CASSPGVSYEQYF. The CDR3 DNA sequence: TGTGCCAGCAGCCCAGGGGTGTCCTACGAGCAGTACTTC.

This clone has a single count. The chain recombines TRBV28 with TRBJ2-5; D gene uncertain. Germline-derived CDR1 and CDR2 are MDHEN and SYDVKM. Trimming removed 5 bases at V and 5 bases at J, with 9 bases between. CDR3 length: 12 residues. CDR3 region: CASSTNTETQYF. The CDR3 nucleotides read TGTGCCAGCAGTACTAACACGGAGACCCAGTACTTC.

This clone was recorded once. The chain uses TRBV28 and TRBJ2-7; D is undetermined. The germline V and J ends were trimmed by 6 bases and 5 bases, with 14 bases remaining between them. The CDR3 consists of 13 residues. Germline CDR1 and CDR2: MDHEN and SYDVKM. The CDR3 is CASRMVARNEQYF. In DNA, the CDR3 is TGTGCCAGCAGGATGGTCGCGAGGAACGAGCAGTACTTC.

CDR3 in DNA: TGTGCCAGCAGCTTCTCCGGGACAGTCCATAGGGACACCTTC. Translation: CASSFSGTVHRDTF. The chain links TRBV7-2 to TRBJ1-2; 7 bases map to TRBD1. Trimming removed 3 bases from V and 12 bases from J; junction bases left unmatched: 13. Germline CDR1 is SGHTA and CDR2 is FQGNSA. The CDR3 has 14 amino acids.

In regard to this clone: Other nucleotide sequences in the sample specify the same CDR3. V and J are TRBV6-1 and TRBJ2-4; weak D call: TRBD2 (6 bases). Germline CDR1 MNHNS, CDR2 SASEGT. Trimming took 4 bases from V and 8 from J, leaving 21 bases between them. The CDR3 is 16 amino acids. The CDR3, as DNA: TGTGCCAGCAGTGGAGAACAGGCTAGGTGGGGGGACATTCAGTACTTC. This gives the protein CASSGEQARWGDIQYF.